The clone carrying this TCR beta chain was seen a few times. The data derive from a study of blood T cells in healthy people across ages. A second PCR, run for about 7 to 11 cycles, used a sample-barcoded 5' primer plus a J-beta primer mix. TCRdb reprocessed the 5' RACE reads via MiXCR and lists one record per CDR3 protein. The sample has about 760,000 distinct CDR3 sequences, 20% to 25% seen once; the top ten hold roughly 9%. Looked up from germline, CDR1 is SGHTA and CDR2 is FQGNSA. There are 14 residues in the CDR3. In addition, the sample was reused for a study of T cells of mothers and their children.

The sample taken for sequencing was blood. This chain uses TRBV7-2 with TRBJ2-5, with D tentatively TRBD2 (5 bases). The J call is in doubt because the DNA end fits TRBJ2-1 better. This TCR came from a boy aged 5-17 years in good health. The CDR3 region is CASSPQAIRGEQFF. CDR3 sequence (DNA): TGTGCCAGCAGCCCTCAGGCGATCCGGGGTGAGCAGTTCTTC.